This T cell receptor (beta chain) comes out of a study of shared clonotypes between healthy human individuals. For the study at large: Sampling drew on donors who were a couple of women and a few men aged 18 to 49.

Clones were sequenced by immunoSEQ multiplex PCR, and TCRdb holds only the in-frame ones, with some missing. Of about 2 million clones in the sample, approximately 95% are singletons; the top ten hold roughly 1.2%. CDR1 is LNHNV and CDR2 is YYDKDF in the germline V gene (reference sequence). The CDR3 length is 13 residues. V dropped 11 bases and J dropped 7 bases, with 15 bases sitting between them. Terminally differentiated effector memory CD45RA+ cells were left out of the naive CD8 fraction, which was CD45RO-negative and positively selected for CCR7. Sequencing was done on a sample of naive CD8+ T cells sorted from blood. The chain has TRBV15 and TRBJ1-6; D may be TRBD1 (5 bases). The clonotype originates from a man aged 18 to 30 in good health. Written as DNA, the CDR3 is TGTGCCCCCCTCGGGGACGGGAATTCACCCCTCCACTTT. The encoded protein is CAPLGDGNSPLHF.